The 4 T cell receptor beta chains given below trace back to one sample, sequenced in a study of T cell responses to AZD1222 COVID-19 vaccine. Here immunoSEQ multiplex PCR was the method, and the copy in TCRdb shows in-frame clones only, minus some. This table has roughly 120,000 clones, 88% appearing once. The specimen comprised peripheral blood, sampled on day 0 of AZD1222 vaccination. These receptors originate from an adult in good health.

CDR3 region: CATTTIRDRHSPLHF. The DNA of the CDR3 is TGTGCCACAACTACAATCCGGGACCGGCATTCACCCCTCCACTTT. J is TRBJ1-6 and V is TRBV28; perhaps TRBD1 as D (5 bases). The CDR3 spans 15 residues. With 10 bases removed from V and 8 bases from J, the gap between germline ends came to 21 bases. Germline loops: CDR1 MDHEN, CDR2 SYDVKM.

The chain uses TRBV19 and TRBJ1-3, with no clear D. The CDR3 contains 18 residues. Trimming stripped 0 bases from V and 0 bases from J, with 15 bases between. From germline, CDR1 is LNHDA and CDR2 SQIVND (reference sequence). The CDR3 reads CASSIDRWGLSSGNTIYF. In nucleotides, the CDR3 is TGTGCCAGTAGTATAGATCGGTGGGGATTGAGCTCTGGAAACACCATATATTTT.

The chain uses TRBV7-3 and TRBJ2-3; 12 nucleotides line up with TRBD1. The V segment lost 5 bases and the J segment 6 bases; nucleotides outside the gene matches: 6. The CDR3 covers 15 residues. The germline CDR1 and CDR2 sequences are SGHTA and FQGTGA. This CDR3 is CASSTGTGGMDTQYF. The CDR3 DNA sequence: TGTGCCAGCAGCACCGGGACAGGGGGCATGGATACGCAGTATTTT.

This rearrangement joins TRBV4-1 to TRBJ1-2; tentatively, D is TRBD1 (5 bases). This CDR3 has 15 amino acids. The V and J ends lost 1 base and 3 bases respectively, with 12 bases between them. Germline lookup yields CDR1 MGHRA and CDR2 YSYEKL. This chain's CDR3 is CASSQAAGRDYGYTF. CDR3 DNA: TGCGCCAGCAGCCAAGCCGCAGGGAGGGACTATGGCTACACCTTC.